The next 24 T cell receptor beta chains were all read from a single sample in a study of post-analysis software for immune sequencing data. cDNA libraries for TCR beta contained unique molecular identifiers. TCRdb ran MiXCR on the PCR reads and lists one entry per CDR3 protein. This sample yields roughly 600,000 distinct CDR3 sequences, of which around 44% are seen a single time; roughly 1.8% belongs to the top ten. Study-level findings and limits: TRBV segments more frequent in patients than in controls numbered several and included TRBV5-6, TRBV5-1 and TRBV20-1.

These receptors have no identified antigens. The material sequenced was blood. These receptors all come from a girl aged 5-17 years with multiple sclerosis.

In this sample, this clonotype turned up a few times. CDR3 residues: CSATSGRESYEQYF. DNA for the CDR3: TGCAGTGCTACTAGCGGGAGGGAATCCTACGAGCAGTACTTC. The chain is built from TRBV20-1 and TRBJ2-7; TRBD2 matches at 12 bases. Trimming removed 4 bases from V and 1 base from J; junction bases left unmatched: 2. CDR1 DFQATT and CDR2 SNEGSKA come from the germline V gene (reference sequence). The CDR3 loop spans 14 amino acids.

V and J are TRBV5-1 and TRBJ1-1, with 7 bases aligning to TRBD1. The CDR3 has 15 amino acids. Germline CDR1 is SGHRS and CDR2 is YFSETQ. Trimming at V came to 7 bases and at J to 4 bases, leaving 13 bases not matched to a gene. The CDR3 loop is CASGWETGLGTEAFF. In DNA form, the CDR3 reads TGCGCCAGCGGCTGGGAGACAGGGCTAGGCACTGAAGCTTTCTTT.

The chain is built from TRBV29-1 and TRBJ2-6, with TRBD1 identical over 7 bases. CDR1 is SQVTM, CDR2 ANQGSEA, per germline. The V gene end was trimmed by 4 bases and the J gene end by 0 bases; junction bases not matched to a gene: 3. There are 15 residues in the CDR3. CDR3 residues: CSVAGQHSGANVLTF. CDR3 DNA: TGCAGCGTTGCGGGACAGCACTCTGGGGCCAACGTCCTGACTTTC. The whole variable domain, remainder taken from reference TRBV29-1 and TRBJ2-6, is SAVISQKPSRDICQRGTSLTIQCQVDSQVTMMFWYRQQPGQSLTLIATANQGSEATYESGFVIDKFPISRPNLTFSTLTVSNMSPEDSSIYLCSVAGQHSGANVLTFGAGSRLTVL.

Only a few counts were recorded for this clonotype. The chain joins TRBV12-3 or TRBV12-4 to TRBJ2-3; D remains unclear. This CDR3 is built from 13 residues. V was cut by 5 bases and J by 5 bases, with 11 bases left in between. The CDR3: CASSPSLLDTQYF. The DNA for the CDR3 is TGTGCCAGCAGTCCCAGCCTTTTAGATACGCAGTATTTT.

The rearrangement links TRBV7-2 to TRBJ2-3; a possible D gene is TRBD1 (5 bases). CDR1 is SGHTA, CDR2 FQGNSA, per germline. CDR3 length: 14 amino acids. V was cut by 2 bases and J by 4 bases, with 10 bases left in between. The CDR3 sequence is CASSLSQGPDTQYF. The CDR3 DNA sequence: TGTGCCAGCAGCTTATCCCAGGGTCCAGATACGCAGTATTTT.

This clonotype has just a few counts. A much larger clone differs from this one at a single base, so this may be a read error. The V and J genes are TRBV5-6 and TRBJ2-4, with a weak D call TRBD2 (6 bases). This CDR3 is 14 amino acids long. Germline V CDR1 and CDR2: SGHDT, YYEEEE. CDR3 coding DNA: TGTGCCAGCAGCGGAGGGTTAGCCAAAAGCATTCAGTACTTC. This encodes CASSGGLAKSIQYF.

The chain uses TRBV29-1 and TRBJ2-7; 10 bases map to TRBD1. Germline trimming cut 5 bases from V and 6 bases from J; bases unmatched to any gene: 7. The CDR3 spans 13 residues. In germline, CDR1 is SQVTM, CDR2 ANQGSEA. CDR3 sequence: CSVTGTGVSEQYF. The CDR3 bases are TGCAGCGTTACCGGGACAGGGGTTTCCGAGCAGTACTTC.

The genes are TRBV12-3 or TRBV12-4 and TRBJ1-2; D might be TRBD1 (5 bases). The V end lost 5 bases, the J end lost 6 bases, and 16 bases lay between the germline ends. This CDR3 spans 14 amino acids. The chain's CDR3 is CASSPSGTVNGYTF. In DNA, the CDR3 is TGTGCCAGCAGTCCGTCCGGGACGGTGAATGGCTACACCTTC.

This clonotype was seen a few times. The V and J genes are TRBV5-1 and TRBJ2-1; TRBD1 aligns across 8 bases. The CDR3 has 15 residues. Germline V gene lookup returns CDR1 SGHRS and CDR2 YFSETQ. The V gene end was trimmed by 2 bases and the J gene end by 4 bases; junction bases not matched to a gene: 5. This chain's CDR3 is CASSFMDRVYNEQFF. The CDR3 DNA reads TGCGCCAGCAGCTTCATGGACAGGGTGTACAATGAGCAGTTCTTC.

This chain joins TRBV12-3 or TRBV12-4 and TRBJ1-5, with 8 bases identical to TRBD1. V lost 1 base and J lost 3; bases outside the gene matches: 17. This CDR3 region has 20 residues. CDR3 coding DNA: TGTGCCAGCAGTTTAGGGTCATTGTTAGGGCAGGGGGCCCCCAATCAGCCCCAGCATTTT. Its translation: CASSLGSLLGQGAPNQPQHF.

The chain is built from TRBV20-1 and TRBJ2-5; D gene unclear. The DNA matches TRBJ2-7 better at its end, which makes the J call doubtful. The CDR3 loop spans 12 amino acids. Germline loops: CDR1 DFQATT, CDR2 SNEGSKA (reference sequence). CDR3 amino acids: CSASPIFGEQYF. As DNA, the CDR3 is TGCAGTGCCTCTCCGATTTTTGGCGAGCAGTACTTC.

The CDR3 region has the DNA TGTGCCAGCAGAGGGTCCAGCTCCTACAATGAGCAGTTCTTC. Translated, it gives CASRGSSSYNEQFF. The chain uses TRBV6-5 and TRBJ2-1; D is unresolved. The CDR3 extends over 14 amino acids. The germline CDR1 and CDR2 sequences are MNHEY and SVGAGI. The V gene lost 6 bases and the J gene lost 0 bases, with 9 bases spanning the gap.

This clonotype was detected a few times. V gene TRBV29-1 combines with J gene TRBJ2-5, with 9 nucleotides matching TRBD2. The germline gives CDR1 SQVTM, CDR2 ANQGSEA. This CDR3 is built from 13 residues. The V and J ends lost 4 bases and 5 bases, in that order; junction bases with no gene match: 5. The CDR3 DNA follows: TGCAGCGTTGGGGGGACTAGCTTTGAGACCCAGTACTTC. Translating gives CSVGGTSFETQYF.

The chain employs TRBV12-3 or TRBV12-4 and TRBJ2-6, with unresolved D. The CDR3 spans 16 residues. Trimming took off 5 bases at V and 1 base at J, with 12 bases between the two ends. For the CDR3, the DNA is TGTGCCAGCAGTACCAACGCCTATTCTGGGGCCAACGTCCTGACTTTC. This translates into CASSTNAYSGANVLTF.

V usage is TRBV5-6 and J usage is TRBJ2-4; D tentatively reads TRBD1 or TRBD2 (5 bases each). In germline, CDR1 is SGHDT, CDR2 YYEEEE. V lost 2 bases to trimming and J lost 9 bases, with 12 bases between them. This CDR3 region has 13 residues. The CDR3 protein is CASSLQEVGIQYF. The CDR3 nucleotides are TGTGCCAGCAGCTTACAGGAGGTTGGCATTCAGTACTTC.

This clonotype was counted only a few times. The chain uses TRBV29-1 and TRBJ2-3; TRBD2 matches 10 bases. The CDR3 length is 14 residues. In germline, CDR1 is SQVTM, CDR2 ANQGSEA. After removal of 6 bases from V and 3 bases from J, the junction contained 6 bases not matched to a gene. The CDR3 DNA is TGCAGCGTCGCCCCTAGCGGGGGTACAGATACGCAGTATTTT. Its translation is CSVAPSGGTDTQYF.

About this clonotype: Germline and junction disagree at one end, which may indicate a read error. The chain recombines TRBV4-1 with TRBJ2-1, with TRBD2 identical over 10 bases. The length of the CDR3 is 16 residues. Germline V gene lookup returns CDR1 MGHRA and CDR2 YSYEKL. Here the CDR3 reads CASSPGGSGRANGQFF. CDR3 DNA sequence: TGCGCCAGCAGCCCCGGAGGGAGCGGGAGGGCAAATGGGCAGTTCTTC.

V is TRBV5-1 and J is TRBJ1-2; TRBD1 matches 8 bases. Germline trimming cut 2 bases from V and 6 bases from J; bases unmatched to any gene: 6. The CDR3 consists of 14 residues. CDR1 is SGHRS, CDR2 YFSETQ, per germline. The CDR3 DNA reads TGCGCCAGCAGCTTTCCCGGACAGGGTGATGGCTACACCTTC. It yields the protein CASSFPGQGDGYTF. The whole variable domain, remainder taken from reference TRBV5-1 and TRBJ1-2, is KAGVTQTPRYLIKTRGQQVTLSCSPISGHRSVSWYQQTPGQGLQFLFEYFSETQRNKGNFPGRFSGRQFSNSRSEMNVSTLELGDSALYLCASSFPGQGDGYTFGSGTRLTVV.

The V gene is TRBV6-2 or TRBV6-3, the J gene TRBJ2-4, with D perhaps given as TRBD1 or TRBD2 (6 bases each). CDR3 size: 17 residues. Germline V gene sequence: CDR1 MNHEY, CDR2 SVGEGT. V lost 7 bases and J 2 bases, leaving 21 bases between the germline ends. CDR3 loop: CASNTGRGARTKNIQYF. CDR3 nucleotides: TGTGCCAGCAATACCGGAAGGGGGGCGAGGACCAAAAACATTCAGTACTTC.

This rearrangement joins TRBV20-1 to TRBJ2-1; 12 positions agree with TRBD2. Trimming took 8 bases from V and 3 from J; bases not matched to a gene: 11. The CDR3 is made up of 16 amino acids. CDR1 is DFQATT and CDR2 is SNEGSKA in the germline V gene (reference sequence). In DNA, the CDR3 is TGCAGTCACGGAGGGCTAGCGGGGGGGTGCTACAATGAGCAGTTCTTC. Its translation is CSHGGLAGGCYNEQFF.

This clonotype was picked up a small number of times. This chain connects TRBV10-3 to TRBJ2-7; D gene ambiguous. V lost 2 bases, J lost 3 bases, and 8 bases lay in between. The CDR3 has 13 residues. Germline assignment: CDR1 ENHRY and CDR2 SYGVKD. The CDR3 spells CAISEAGDYEQYF. The CDR3 DNA follows: TGTGCCATCAGTGAGGCCGGAGACTACGAGCAGTACTTC.

Only a few counts were recorded for this clonotype. This rearrangement joins TRBV5-1 to TRBJ2-3, with D unresolved. V gave up 5 bases and J gave up 0 bases, with 16 bases separating them. Per the germline V gene, CDR1 is SGHRS and CDR2 is YFSETQ. The CDR3 has 16 residues. The CDR3 reads CASRVGLQTSTDTQYF. CDR3 coding DNA: TGCGCCAGCAGGGTGGGCTTACAGACTAGCACAGATACGCAGTATTTT.

In the case of this clonotype: One junction end disagrees with the germline gene, perhaps due to a read error. This CDR3 reads CSSSWAYGTGKDQETQYF. DNA for the CDR3: TGTTCCAGCAGTTGGGCTTACGGGACAGGGAAGGACCAAGAGACCCAGTACTTC. The chain uses TRBV6-5 and TRBJ2-5; 9 bases align to TRBD1. The CDR3 is 18 amino acids. Per germline, CDR1 MNHEY and CDR2 SVGAGI.

The chain couples TRBV4-1 to TRBJ2-5; D may be TRBD1 or TRBD2 (5 bases each). The V end lost 2 bases, the J end lost 2 bases, and 12 bases lay between the germline ends. The CDR3 totals 15 residues. CDR1 and CDR2 from the germline V gene are MGHRA and YSYEKL. CDR3 bases: TGCGCCAGCAGCCAAAAGGGAGACAGACAAGAGACCCAGTACTTC. It codes for CASSQKGDRQETQYF.